These 19 T cell receptor beta chains were sequenced from one sample in a study of cytomegalovirus exposure and HLA in healthy donors. Primers included in the PCR were 60 Vbeta and 13 Jbeta primers. This table comes from immunoSEQ multiplex PCR, and its TCRdb copy is limited to in-frame clones, with some not included. The data hold about 190,000 clones, with roughly 80% observed a single time. Specimen: PBMCs. The receptors shown here come from a man aged 35 to 55 in good health and CMV-seropositive.

The chain recombines TRBV7-2 with TRBJ2-5, with D tentatively TRBD1 (6 bases). V was cut by 5 bases and J by 5 bases, with 12 bases left in between. The CDR3 length is 13 residues. Germline CDR1 reads SGHTA; CDR2 reads FQGNSA. CDR3 sequence: CASSPGVTETQYF. CDR3 coding DNA: TGTGCCAGCAGCCCAGGGGTGACGGAGACCCAGTACTTC. Complete variable domain (other parts from reference TRBV7-2 and TRBJ2-5): GAGVSQSPSNKVTEKGKDVELRCDPISGHTALYWYRQSLGQGLEFLIYFQGNSAPDKSGLPSDRFSAERTGGSVSTLTIQRTQQEDSAVYLCASSPGVTETQYFGPGTRLLVL.

The chain combines TRBV23-1 with TRBJ2-7; TRBD2 aligns across 9 bases. TRBV23-1 counts as an open reading frame of uncertain function. V was clipped by 4 bases and J by 5 bases; unmatched bases: 12. This CDR3 comprises 16 residues. The CDR3 DNA is TGCGCCAGCAGTCGGCTAGCGGGGCGTCCTAAGGACGAGCAGTACTTC. Protein product: CASSRLAGRPKDEQYF.

The J gene is TRBJ2-7, the V gene TRBV7-2, with 11 bases matching TRBD1. This CDR3 is built from 15 residues. Germline assignment: CDR1 SGHTA and CDR2 FQGNSA. V shed 0 bases and J 6 bases; nucleotides not matched to a gene: 4. The CDR3: CASSLASGTGGEQYF. In nucleotides, the CDR3 is TGTGCCAGCAGCTTAGCGTCCGGGACAGGGGGCGAGCAGTACTTC. Drawing the rest from reference TRBV7-2 and TRBJ2-7, the complete variable domain is GAGVSQSPSNKVTEKGKDVELRCDPISGHTALYWYRQSLGQGLEFLIYFQGNSAPDKSGLPSDRFSAERTGGSVSTLTIQRTQQEDSAVYLCASSLASGTGGEQYFGPGTRLTVT.

V usage is TRBV19 and J usage is TRBJ2-5; 10 nucleotides align to TRBD1. The V gene's germline CDR1 is LNHDA and CDR2 SQIVND (reference sequence). V was pared by 6 bases and J by 5 bases, with 12 bases of the junction left unmatched. The CDR3 sequence is 16 residues long. The CDR3 DNA reads TGTGCCAGTAGCACCACGGGACAGGGGCGAGGGGAGACCCAGTACTTC. Protein: CASSTTGQGRGETQYF.

The chain has TRBV6-5 and TRBJ1-2; 10 positions agree with TRBD1. Per germline, CDR1 MNHEY and CDR2 SVGAGI. The CDR3 runs 15 residues. J gave up 3 bases and V 2 bases, and 3 bases lay outside the gene matches. The DNA of the CDR3 is TGTGCCAGCAGTTACGCGACAGGGGGCCACTATGGCTACACCTTC. It specifies CASSYATGGHYGYTF.

Here the CDR3 reads CAWRLAGTDTQYF. The CDR3, as DNA: TGTGCCTGGAGACTAGCGGGCACAGATACGCAGTATTTT. This chain links TRBV30 with TRBJ2-3; 8 bases are shared with TRBD2. Germline lookup yields CDR1 GTSNPN and CDR2 SVGIG (reference sequence). This CDR3 spans 13 amino acids. V dropped 3 bases and J dropped 1; count of bases not matched to a gene: 0. The whole variable domain, remainder taken from reference TRBV30 and TRBJ2-3, is SQTIHQWPATLVQPVGSPLSLECTVEGTSNPNLYWYRQAAGRGLQLLFYSVGIGQISSEVPQNLSASRPQDRQFILSSKKLLLSDSGFYLCAWRLAGTDTQYFGPGTRLTVL.

The V call is TRBV7-2, the J call TRBJ1-1; no clear D. CDR1 SGHTA and CDR2 FQGNSA come from the germline V gene. This CDR3 has 17 amino acids. V was trimmed by 3 bases and J by 1 base, leaving 18 bases between them. CDR3 nucleotide sequence: TGTGCCAGCAGCTTCCTGAGACTTCGGGGAGCGAACACTGAAGCTTTCTTT. Translated: CASSFLRLRGANTEAFF.

Comment on this clone: At one of its ends the junction is not consistent with the germline gene, which may arise from a read error. The chain combines TRBV5-1 with TRBJ1-1; the D gene is possibly TRBD1 (5 bases). The CDR3 extends over 15 amino acids. CDR1 SGHRS and CDR2 YFSETQ come from the germline V gene. CDR3 protein: CASSLMRGGSTEAFF. The CDR3 DNA reads as TGTGCCAGCAGCTTGATGAGGGGCGGGAGCACTGAAGCTTTCTTT.

The chain recombines TRBV6-5 with TRBJ2-7; tentatively, D is TRBD1 (6 bases). V was cut by 6 bases and J by 0 bases, with 12 bases left in between. The CDR3 has 14 amino acids. CDR1 MNHEY and CDR2 SVGAGI come from the germline V gene. The CDR3 coding sequence is TGTGCCAGCAGACCGGGACAAAGCTCCTACGAGCAGTACTTC. Its translation: CASRPGQSSYEQYF.

The chain recombines TRBV5-4 with TRBJ2-5; possibly TRBD2 for D (5 bases). Looked up from germline, CDR1 is SGHNT and CDR2 is YYREEE (reference sequence). The CDR3 covers 15 residues. Trimming pared 1 base from V and 0 bases from J, leaving 10 bases between. CDR3 coding DNA: TGTGCCAGCAGCTTGAGACGGGATAACCAAGAGACCCAGTACTTC. It codes for CASSLRRDNQETQYF.

About this clone: Because the CDR3's place on the DNA is in doubt, the DNA is left out and the CDR3 is given as listed by TCRdb. This chain connects TRBV28 to TRBJ2-7; the DNA was not compared with TRBD1, the D call given in the table. Germline V CDR1 and CDR2: MDHEN, SYDVKM. The CDR3 contains 15 residues when both ends are counted. This CDR3 is CASSTSSDNSYEQYF.

This clone has a handful of counts. The chain links TRBV5-5 to TRBJ2-2; possibly TRBD2 for D (5 bases). Trimming removed 4 bases at V and 0 bases at J, with 13 bases between. The V gene's germline CDR1 is SGHKS and CDR2 YYEKEE (reference sequence). The CDR3 is made up of 16 amino acids. The CDR3 is CASSRNGGPNTGELFF. CDR3 in DNA: TGTGCCAGCAGCAGAAACGGCGGGCCGAACACCGGGGAGCTGTTTTTT.

This chain uses TRBV6-6 with TRBJ1-6; the D is unclear. CDR1 and CDR2 from the germline V gene are MNHNY and SVGAGI (reference sequence). The CDR3 has 15 amino acids. V was trimmed by 5 bases and J by 7 bases, leaving 15 bases between them. The CDR3 here is CASSTAQKTNSPLHF. The CDR3 DNA sequence: TGTGCCAGCAGTACAGCTCAGAAGACCAATTCACCCCTCCACTTT.

This clone was seen a handful of times. This chain links TRBV6-1 with TRBJ1-5; D is possibly TRBD1 (6 bases). V lost 6 bases and J 3 bases, leaving 12 bases between the germline ends. CDR1 and CDR2 from the germline V gene are MNHNS and SASEGT. The CDR3 length is 14 residues. CDR3 in amino acids: CASRERQANQPQHF. In DNA form, the CDR3 reads TGTGCCAGCAGGGAACGACAGGCCAATCAGCCCCAGCATTTT.

This clone was seen a single time. This chain joins TRBV28 and TRBJ1-5; no reliable D call. The V gene's germline CDR1 is MDHEN and CDR2 SYDVKM. V was pared by 5 bases and J by 4 bases, with 15 bases between. CDR3 size: 15 residues. CDR3 residues: CASSRRTGTNQPQHF. In nucleotides, the CDR3 is TGTGCCAGCAGTAGGAGGACGGGCACTAATCAGCCCCAGCATTTT.

This rearrangement joins TRBV5-4 to TRBJ2-7, with D uncertain. The CDR3 runs to 13 residues. Deletions cut 4 bases from V and 6 bases from J, with 14 bases between. The V gene's germline CDR1 is SGHNT and CDR2 YYREEE (reference sequence). The CDR3 loop reads CASSLVAASEQYF. DNA of the CDR3: TGTGCCAGCAGCCTGGTGGCCGCTTCCGAGCAGTACTTC.

J is TRBJ1-5 and V is TRBV5-8; D gene unclear. CDR3 length equals 13 residues. From germline, CDR1 is SGHTS and CDR2 YDEGEE. Trimming took 0 bases from V and 6 from J, leaving 7 bases between them. CDR3 sequence reads: CASSLETSQPQHF. Here the CDR3 DNA reads TGTGCCAGCAGCTTGGAAACAAGTCAGCCCCAGCATTTT.

The rearrangement uses TRBV13 and TRBJ2-5; possibly TRBD1 for D (5 bases). Germline CDR1 is PRHDT and CDR2 is FYEKMQ (reference sequence). V lost 2 bases, J lost 5 bases, and 12 bases lay in between. The CDR3 has 14 amino acids. CDR3 loop: CASSLWSRAETQYF. The CDR3 DNA is TGTGCCAGCAGCTTATGGAGCAGGGCTGAGACCCAGTACTTC.

The rearrangement links TRBV6-7 to TRBJ2-1; 12 bases line up with TRBD2. TRBV6-7 is an ORF, with its function uncertain. The CDR3 consists of 17 residues. The ends lost 0 bases at V and 4 bases at J; junction bases unmatched: 4. The CDR3 nucleotides are TGTGCCAGCAGTTACTCGAGGACTAGCGGGATTTACAATGAGCAGTTCTTC. Translation: CASSYSRTSGIYNEQFF.